Following are 30 T cell receptor beta chains from one sample sequenced in a study of blood T cells in healthy people across ages. Through a sample-barcoded 5' primer and a J-beta primer mix, a second PCR was run for roughly 6 to 12 cycles. A single record per CDR3 protein comes from TCRdb applying MiXCR to the 5' RACE reads. The sample includes more than 1 million distinct CDR3 sequences, around 45% of them seen just once. Sequencing input: blood. Every receptor here comes from a woman aged 55-69 years in good health.

To note about this clonotype: One junction end disagrees with the germline gene, perhaps due to a read error. V and J are TRBV7-6 and TRBJ2-3, with 7 nucleotides matching TRBD1. The CDR3 runs 16 residues. The germline gives CDR1 SGHVS, CDR2 FNYEAQ. CDR3 nucleotides: TGTGCCAGCAGCTATAGGGGACGACAGGGTACAGATACGCAATATTTT. Translation: CASSYRGRQGTDTQYF.

The chain uses TRBV9 and TRBJ2-1, with 8 positions matching TRBD2. This CDR3 spans 17 amino acids. Losses at the gene ends were 2 bases for V and 5 bases for J; bases not matched to a gene: 12. The germline gives CDR1 SGDLS, CDR2 YYNGEE. CDR3 coding DNA: TGTGCCAGCAGCGTCCCCCGGGGCGGGGGGCGGAACAATGAGCAGTTCTTC. This sequence encodes CASSVPRGGGRNNEQFF.

The chain couples TRBV20-1 to TRBJ2-7, with 10 bases fitting TRBD1. The CDR3 consists of 14 residues. Unmatched junction bases numbered 12, after V lost 4 bases and J lost 9 bases. The germline V gene encodes CDR1 DFQATT and CDR2 SNEGSKA (reference sequence). CDR3 nucleotides: TGCAGTGCTATCCAGGCGGGACAGGGGATAGGGCAGTACTTC. Translating it yields CSAIQAGQGIGQYF.

Only a few counts were recorded for this clonotype. The chain carries TRBV10-2 and TRBJ1-6; 8 bases are shared with TRBD1. Trimming removed 6 bases from V and 7 bases from J; junction bases left unmatched: 8. The CDR3 sequence is 15 residues long. CDR1 and CDR2 from the germline V gene are WSHSY and SAAADI. CDR3 sequence: CASREGQGLNSPLHF. DNA for the CDR3: TGCGCCAGCAGAGAAGGACAGGGCCTGAATTCACCCCTCCACTTT.

In nucleotides, the CDR3 is TGTGCCACCAGCAGAGGGGGACTGCTTCCAGATACGCAGTATTTT. Its translation: CATSRGGLLPDTQYF. This chain joins TRBV15 and TRBJ2-3; possible D gene TRBD2, 6 bases. V dropped 1 base and J dropped 4 bases, with 12 bases sitting between them. The CDR3 is 15 residues long. CDR1 and CDR2 from the germline V gene are LNHNV and YYDKDF (reference sequence).

The J gene is TRBJ2-3, the V gene TRBV15; 8 bases are shared with TRBD1. V was pared by 0 bases and J by 0 bases, with 2 bases of the junction left unmatched. The CDR3 runs to 16 residues. Germline V gives CDR1 LNHNV, CDR2 YYDKDF (reference sequence). In DNA form, the CDR3 reads TGTGCCACCAGCAGAGATCGGACAGGGAGCACAGATACGCAGTATTTT. Protein product: CATSRDRTGSTDTQYF.

V gene TRBV30 combines with J gene TRBJ1-5, with D uncertain. The V gene lost 0 bases and the J gene lost 9 bases, with 9 bases spanning the gap. The CDR3 contains 12 residues. Germline V gives CDR1 GTSNPN, CDR2 SVGIG (reference sequence). The CDR3 DNA follows: TGTGCCTGGAGTGTATCCGAGGGGCCCCAGCATTTT. Its translation: CAWSVSEGPQHF.

This sequence joins TRBV12-3 or TRBV12-4 and TRBJ2-1, with 9 bases aligning to TRBD2. CDR3 length: 15 amino acids. The ends lost 6 bases at V and 5 bases at J; junction bases unmatched: 8. CDR3 bases: TGTGCCAGCAGAACCGGGACTAGCACCAACAATGAGCAGTTCTTC. Protein: CASRTGTSTNNEQFF.

The chain has TRBV27 and TRBJ2-7; 7 bases match TRBD2. The V gene end was trimmed by 6 bases and the J gene end by 6 bases; junction bases not matched to a gene: 11. This CDR3 has 14 residues. Germline values: CDR1 MNHEY, CDR2 SMNVEV (reference sequence). The CDR3 region has the DNA TGTGCCAGCAGCACCGGGACTAAGGTTAGCGAGCAGTACTTC. Translated: CASSTGTKVSEQYF.

This clonotype was seen a handful of times. The V and J genes are TRBV28 and TRBJ2-1, with D tentatively TRBD2 (6 bases). Germline V gene sequence: CDR1 MDHEN, CDR2 SYDVKM. V lost 7 bases, J lost 6 bases, and 19 bases lay in between. CDR3 length: 15 residues. The CDR3 protein is CASILAGSHSNEQFF. In DNA, the CDR3 is TGTGCCAGCATCCTCGCCGGGAGTCATTCCAATGAGCAGTTCTTC.

This rearrangement joins TRBV20-1 to TRBJ2-7, with a weak D call TRBD2 (6 bases). V gave up 5 bases and J gave up 1 base, with 21 bases separating them. CDR3 length equals 16 residues. Germline V gene data show CDR1 as DFQATT and CDR2 as SNEGSKA (reference sequence). For the CDR3, the DNA is TGCAGTGCTCAGAGCGGGTTACCGGGAGTGTCCTACGAGCAGTACTTC. Translated: CSAQSGLPGVSYEQYF.

The chain has TRBV6-5 and TRBJ2-7; a weak D match, TRBD1 (5 bases). This CDR3 comprises 13 residues. Germline CDR1 is MNHEY and CDR2 is SVGAGI. Trimming left V 7 bases short and J 7 bases short, with 17 bases between. Written as DNA, the CDR3 is TGTGCCAGCACCTCATCAGGGTTGAGGGAGCAGTACTTC. Translated: CASTSSGLREQYF.

There are a few counts of this clonotype. The chain joins TRBV20-1 to TRBJ2-1; D might be TRBD1 (5 bases). Trimming took 1 base from V and 7 from J, leaving 14 bases between them. The germline V gene encodes CDR1 DFQATT and CDR2 SNEGSKA (reference sequence). This CDR3 is built from 14 residues. CDR3 in DNA: TGCAGTGCTAGAGCCAGGGTAGATTTGAATGAGCAGTTCTTC. As protein: CSARARVDLNEQFF.

The V and J genes are TRBV28 and TRBJ1-2; tentative D call: TRBD1 (6 bases). Germline CDR1 reads MDHEN; CDR2 reads SYDVKM. V was shortened by 2 bases and J by 4 bases, with 11 bases between the two germline ends. This CDR3 contains 14 residues. CDR3 residues: CASSLTRGGYGYTF. In DNA, the CDR3 is TGTGCCAGCAGTTTAACCAGGGGTGGCTATGGCTACACCTTC.

The V gene is TRBV27, the J gene TRBJ2-4; D possibly corresponds to TRBD2 (6 bases). The CDR3 runs 14 residues. V lost 7 bases to trimming and J lost 0 bases, with 10 bases between them. Germline V gene sequence: CDR1 MNHEY, CDR2 SMNVEV (reference sequence). CDR3 in DNA: TGTGCCAGCATAGGAGGGGTAGCCAAAAACATTCAGTACTTC. Its protein is CASIGGVAKNIQYF.

This clonotype was found a few times. The V and J genes are TRBV24-1 and TRBJ2-1; 7 bases are shared with TRBD2. This CDR3 region has 15 residues. Germline V CDR1 and CDR2: KGHDR, SFDVKD. V shed 10 bases, J shed 8 bases, and the junction held 16 bases outside the gene matches. In DNA, the CDR3 is TGTGCCACTACCCCTGGGGGGGAGGGCCAGGATGAGCAGTTCTTC. Encoded protein: CATTPGGEGQDEQFF.

The chain couples TRBV10-1 to TRBJ1-5; D unclear. Germline-derived CDR1 and CDR2 are WNHNN and SYGVQD (reference sequence). The ends were cut back, 8 bases at V and 7 bases at J, with 15 bases in the middle. The CDR3 length is 13 residues. The DNA of the CDR3 is TGCGCCAGCGCCACGGGAATTGGGCAGCCCCAGCATTTT. Amino acid sequence: CASATGIGQPQHF.

The chain has TRBV7-8 and TRBJ1-2, with D unclear. The CDR3 sequence is 14 residues long. The germline V gene has CDR1 SGHVS and CDR2 FQNEAQ. Trimming cost V 1 base and J 4 bases, with 10 bases left between them. CDR3 sequence reads: CASSLEAGIYGYTF. The CDR3 DNA reads TGTGCCAGCAGCTTAGAAGCCGGGATCTATGGCTACACCTTC. Using reference TRBV7-8 and TRBJ1-2 for the parts outside the CDR3, the full variable domain is GAGVSQSPRYKVAKRGQDVALRCDPISGHVSLFWYQQALGQGPEFLTYFQNEAQLDKSGLPSDRFFAERPEGSVSTLKIQRTQQEDSAVYLCASSLEAGIYGYTFGSGTRLTVV.

This clonotype has only a few counts. This chain joins TRBV6-6 and TRBJ2-1, with TRBD2 matching over 10 bases. V gave up 1 base and J gave up 5 bases; unmatched junction bases: 5. CDR3 length: 16 residues. Germline CDR1 and CDR2: MNHNY and SVGAGI (reference sequence). The DNA of the CDR3 is TGTGCCAGCAGTTACTTTGGGACTAGCGTAAACAATGAGCAGTTCTTC. This sequence encodes CASSYFGTSVNNEQFF.

The chain carries TRBV18 and TRBJ1-5; D gene ambiguous. The CDR3 contains 13 residues. V gave up 2 bases and J gave up 7 bases, with 9 bases separating them. The germline V gene has CDR1 KGHSH and CDR2 LQKENI. CDR3 DNA sequence: TGTGCCAGCTCACCATACGGGAACCAGCCCCAGCATTTT. Its protein is CASSPYGNQPQHF. Drawing the rest from reference TRBV18 and TRBJ1-5, the complete variable domain is NAGVMQNPRHLVRRRGQEARLRCSPMKGHSHVYWYRQLPEEGLKFMVYLQKENIIDESGMPKERFSAEFPKEGPSILRIQQVVRGDSAAYFCASSPYGNQPQHFGDGTRLSIL.

The V call is TRBV12-3 or TRBV12-4, the J call TRBJ1-2; no reliable D call. Trimming stripped 5 bases from V and 7 bases from J, with 8 bases between. This CDR3 has 11 amino acids. This CDR3 reads CASSTEIGYTF. The CDR3 coding sequence is TGTGCCAGCAGTACAGAGATTGGCTACACCTTC.

Many counts were recorded for this clonotype. J is TRBJ2-1 and V is TRBV9; no firm D call. The CDR3 runs 11 residues. The ends were cut back, 4 bases at V and 3 bases at J, with 2 bases in the middle. Per the germline V gene, CDR1 is SGDLS and CDR2 is YYNGEE. CDR3 nucleotides: TGTGCCAGCAGCAACTACAATGAGCAGTTCTTC. It yields the protein CASSNYNEQFF.

This clonotype was picked up a small number of times. This chain connects TRBV15 to TRBJ2-3, with D unclear. V was trimmed by 1 base and J by 5 bases, leaving 19 bases between them. Germline CDR1 reads LNHNV; CDR2 reads YYDKDF (reference sequence). This CDR3 spans 17 amino acids. CDR3 bases: TGTGCCACCAGCAGAGGTGGTAGCAGTCCATCTCAAGATACGCAGTATTTT. Residues: CATSRGGSSPSQDTQYF.

This clonotype was seen more than once but under ten times. V usage is TRBV28 and J usage is TRBJ2-5; 8 bases map to TRBD1. The J call may be mistaken, given a closer DNA end match to TRBJ2-7. Germline loops: CDR1 MDHEN, CDR2 SYDVKM. CDR3 length: 14 amino acids. The CDR3 region is CASSTRDRQYEQYF. CDR3 nucleotides: TGTGCCAGCAGCACCCGGGACAGGCAGTACGAGCAGTACTTC.

The chain couples TRBV21-1 to TRBJ2-5; the D call of TRBD2 is as the table states it, not checked on the DNA. TRBV21-1 is assigned pseudogene status. The CDR3 runs 19 residues. This chain's CDR3 is CASSKALGTSGRTQETQYF. CDR3 DNA sequence: TGTGCCAGCAGCAAAGCGCTCGGGACTAGCGGGAGGACTCAAGAGACCCAGTACTTC.

Note on this clonotype: The germline gene is not matched at one end of the junction; a read error may be the cause. The genes are TRBV9 and TRBJ2-1, with no clear D. The germline V gene has CDR1 SGDLS and CDR2 YYNGEE. The length of the CDR3 is 17 residues. The CDR3, as DNA: TGTGCCAGCAGCGTAGAAGCTGCTAGGAGCTCCTACAATAAGCAGTTCTTC. Translation gives CASSVEAARSSYNKQFF.

The chain employs TRBV27 and TRBJ2-6, with D uncertain. Germline V gene lookup returns CDR1 MNHEY and CDR2 SMNVEV (reference sequence). CDR3 length: 13 amino acids. V lost 3 bases to trimming and J lost 5 bases, with 5 bases between them. The DNA for the CDR3 is TGTGCCAGCAGTTTCTACAGGGCCAACGTCCTGACTTTC. Protein product: CASSFYRANVLTF. The full variable domain, rest sourced from reference TRBV27 and TRBJ2-6, is EAQVTQNPRYLITVTGKKLTVTCSQNMNHEYMSWYRQDPGLGLRQIYYSMNVEVTDKGDVPEGYKVSRKEKRNFPLILESPSPNQTSLYFCASSFYRANVLTFGAGSRLTVL.

This sequence joins TRBV29-1 and TRBJ2-7; D ambiguous. CDR3 length equals 14 residues. Germline V gene lookup returns CDR1 SQVTM and CDR2 ANQGSEA. V was trimmed by 0 bases and J by 3 bases, leaving 12 bases between them. The CDR3 DNA follows: TGCAGCGTTGAAGAAGGCTCAGGTTACTACGAGCAGTACTTC. The encoded protein is CSVEEGSGYYEQYF.

This clonotype was found once. V usage is TRBV6-1 and J usage is TRBJ2-3; D might be TRBD1 (6 bases). Trimming shortened V by 3 bases and J by 1 base, and 11 bases separated the two germline ends. CDR1 is MNHNS and CDR2 is SASEGT in the germline V gene. The CDR3 has 15 amino acids. CDR3 amino acids: CASSDRRTGTDTQYF. The CDR3 DNA reads as TGTGCCAGCAGTGACCGCCGGACAGGCACAGATACGCAGTATTTT.

The chain combines TRBV5-1 with TRBJ2-1; 7 nucleotides line up with TRBD2. J gave up 3 bases and V 3 bases, and 9 bases lay outside the gene matches. This CDR3 is 16 amino acids long. CDR1 and CDR2 (germline): SGHRS, YFSETQ. The CDR3 DNA follows: TGCGCCAGCAGCTCCAGCGGGGCGGAAGACTACAATGAGCAGTTCTTC. Translating it yields CASSSSGAEDYNEQFF.